These T cell receptor beta chains were read from a single sample in a study of blood T cells in healthy people across ages. TCRdb used MiXCR to reprocess the 5' RACE reads, holding one entry per CDR3 protein. The repertoire holds hundreds of thousands of distinct CDR3 sequences, with about 30% as singletons. Sequencing was done on a sample of blood. These receptors came from a woman older than 75 in good health. Both conserved end residues are part of each CDR3. The D gene is left open where the match is weak. Where a row states a size, it is once, few, many or the class of an expanded clone; other rows omit it.

>TRBV3-1|NA|TRBJ1-1|NA
TGTGCCAGCAGCCGAGCGGGGGATATCACTGAAGCTTTCTTT
CASSRAGDITEAFF
>TRBV12-3/TRBV12-4|NA|TRBJ2-6|many
TGTGCCAGCAGTCCCATGCGCTCTGGGGCCAACGTCCTGACTTTC
CASSPMRSGANVLTF
>TRBV11-2|NA|TRBJ1-5|few
TGTGCCAGCAGCTTAGATCCTGTACCTCTCGGGGCACGGGGGAATTATAGCAATCAGCCCCAGCATTTT
CASSLDPVPLGARGNYSNQPQHF
>TRBV6-6|NA|TRBJ1-6|many
TGTGCCAGCAGTCTCGGGACACTGAGCTCCTATAATTCACCCCTCCACTTT
CASSLGTLSSYNSPLHF
>TRBV20-1|TRBD1|TRBJ1-2|many
TGCAGTGCTAGAGGTTGGACAGGCTATGGCTACACCTTC
CSARGWTGYGYTF
>TRBV3-1|NA|TRBJ1-5|few
TGTGCCAGCAGCCAAGTCCAAGCTGGCCAGCCCCAGCATTTT
CASSQVQAGQPQHF
>TRBV7-9|TRBD2|TRBJ2-3|many
TGTGCCAGCAGCCCTAGGGGAAGGACTAGCGGATTGTCAGATACGCAGTATTTT
CASSPRGRTSGLSDTQYF
>TRBV7-3|NA|TRBJ1-6|NA
TGTGCCAGCAGCTCAAGATCGCGGGGGGTAGGGAATTCACCCCTCCACTTT
CASSSRSRGVGNSPLHF
>TRBV20-1|TRBD2|TRBJ2-5|many
TGCAGTGCTAGAGATCTCTGGCGGGGGGGCTCAGAGACCCAGTACTTC
CSARDLWRGGSETQYF
>TRBV15|NA|TRBJ1-2|NA
TGTGCCACCAGCAGAGATGAGGCCAGGGGAGGAGGCTACACCTTC
CATSRDEARGGGYTF
>TRBV12-3/TRBV12-4|NA|TRBJ2-1|many
TGTGCCAGCAGTTTCTCCGGACAAGATTCGGGTGAGCAGTTCTTC
CASSFSGQDSGEQFF
>TRBV11-3|NA|TRBJ2-1|many
TGTGCCAGCAGCTTAGATAGGAAGAGAGACAATGAGCAGTTCTTC
CASSLDRKRDNEQFF
>TRBV20-1|NA|TRBJ2-1|NA
TGCAGTGCTAACGCGGTGGGGCCAGGGAATGAGCAGTTCTTC
CSANAVGPGNEQFF
>TRBV10-3|NA|TRBJ1-6|few
TGTGCCATCAGGGAGGGCCAGGGCAGTTCACCCCTCCACTTT
CAIREGQGSSPLHF
>TRBV6-2/TRBV6-3|NA|TRBJ1-5|many
TGTGCCAGCAGTTATCCTGGGGCGCAGCCCCAGCATTTT
CASSYPGAQPQHF
>TRBV5-1|NA|TRBJ2-2|few
TGCGCCAGCAGCCCGGGGAGTAGCGATGGCGGGGAGCTGTTTTTT
CASSPGSSDGGELFF
>TRBV12-3/TRBV12-4|NA|TRBJ2-3|NA
TGTGCCAGCAGTTTAAGGGCAGGCCTCAGCACAGATGTGCAGTATTTT
CASSLRAGLSTDVQYF
>TRBV20-1|NA|TRBJ1-3|NA
TGCAGTGCTAGTGATCAGAGCTCTGGAAACACCATATATTTT
CSASDQSSGNTIYF
>TRBV9|TRBD2|TRBJ2-4|NA
TGTGCCAGCACCGAGAGGATAGAAGGGCGGGGGGGAGGCAAAAACATTCAGTACTTC
CASTERIEGRGGGKNIQYF
>TRBV6-6|NA|TRBJ2-7|few
TGTGCCAGCAGAACCCCGGGACTCCGGGACTACGAGCAGTACTTC
CASRTPGLRDYEQYF
>TRBV15|NA|TRBJ2-3|many
TGTGCCACCAGCAGGACAGATACGCAGTATTTT
CATSRTDTQYF
>TRBV12-3/TRBV12-4|NA|TRBJ1-6|once
TGTGCCAGCAGCGAGGGGCCTGGTCCCCTCCACTTT
CASSEGPGPLHF
>TRBV7-2|NA|TRBJ1-5|few
TGTGCCAGCAGCTTAAGAGGTAGTGGTAGTGGCAATCAGCCCCAGCATTTT
CASSLRGSGSGNQPQHF
>TRBV7-9|TRBD2|TRBJ2-5|many
TGTGCCAGCAGCCCCGGACTAGCGGGGGGACGTAGGGAGACCCAGTACTTC
CASSPGLAGGRRETQYF
>TRBV6-2/TRBV6-3|TRBD2|TRBJ2-1|many
TGTGCCAGCAGTTACTTGGGACTAGCGGGGGATGAGCAGTTCTTC
CASSYLGLAGDEQFF
>TRBV7-2|NA|TRBJ2-7|many
TGTGCCAGCAGCTTAGGGCTCATACCCTACGAGCAGTACTTC
CASSLGLIPYEQYF
>TRBV20-1|TRBD1|TRBJ2-7|many
TGCAGTGCCCCCACCCCAGGGGGTACCTACGAGCAGTACTTC
CSAPTPGGTYEQYF
>TRBV20-1|TRBD1|TRBJ1-5|few
TGCAGTGCCAGGACAGGGGGGTCGGCTCAGCCCCAGCATTTT
CSARTGGSAQPQHF
>TRBV4-2|NA|TRBJ2-1|many
TGTGCCAGCAGCCAAGATTGGAGGGGGCTGTACAATGAGCAGTTCTTC
CASSQDWRGLYNEQFF
>TRBV5-1|NA|TRBJ2-7|many
TGCGCCAGCAACCCTCTCGACGACTACGAGCAGTACTTC
CASNPLDDYEQYF
>TRBV27|NA|TRBJ2-3|many
TGTGCCAGCAGCTTGACAAGACAGGGCACAGATACGCAGTATTTT
CASSLTRQGTDTQYF
>TRBV10-3|NA|TRBJ2-3|many
TGTGCCAGTTTGAGGGGAGGGACAGATACGCTGTATTTT
CASLRGGTDTLYF
>TRBV3-1|NA|TRBJ1-2|NA
TGTGCCAGCGGCCAAGGGGGGGGGCATAACTATGGCTACACCTTC
CASGQGGGHNYGYTF
>TRBV20-1|TRBD2|TRBJ2-7|many
TGCAGTGCTAGACTAACCCAAGCGGGAAGAGGAAAGTACGAGCAGTACTTC
CSARLTQAGRGKYEQYF
>TRBV5-6|NA|TRBJ2-5|NA
TGTGCCAGCAGCTTGTCAACCGAAGGACTGCGTGAGACCCAGTACTTC
CASSLSTEGLRETQYF
>TRBV15|NA|TRBJ1-1|many
TGTGCCACCAGCGCCCGGGGTTCCACTGAAGCTTTCTTT
CATSARGSTEAFF
>TRBV3-1|NA|TRBJ2-1|many
TGTGCCAGCAGCCAGAGGGGGGAGCGAGGGAACCAGTTCTTC
CASSQRGERGNQFF
>TRBV5-6|TRBD2|TRBJ2-5|many
TGTGCCAGCAGCGAGACTAGCGGGGCGACACTCAAAGAGACCCAGTACTTC
CASSETSGATLKETQYF
>TRBV7-9|TRBD1|TRBJ2-4|NA
TGTGCCAGCAGCACGCGGACAGGGGATGGGGGAGAAAACATTCAGTACTTC
CASSTRTGDGGENIQYF
>TRBV10-3|NA|TRBJ2-5|many
TGTGCCATCAACACTGACAGACAAGAGACCCAGTACTTC
CAINTDRQETQYF
>TRBV6-1|NA|TRBJ1-2|many
TGTGCCAGCAGTGATAATTACAGGGCATATGGCTACACCTTC
CASSDNYRAYGYTF
>TRBV12-5|NA|TRBJ2-2|NA
TGTGCTAGTGGTTTGGGCCGGACCGGGGAGCTGTTTTTT
CASGLGRTGELFF
>TRBV4-1|TRBD1|TRBJ1-6|NA
TGCGCCAGCAGCCAAGATTTAGGGACAGGGAATTCACCCCTCCACTTT
CASSQDLGTGNSPLHF
>TRBV7-9|TRBD2|TRBJ2-3|many
TGTGCCAGCAGCTCCTCGGGAACTAGCGGGGGGACGCAGTATTTT
CASSSSGTSGGTQYF